The source of this T cell receptor beta chain is a study of cytomegalovirus exposure and HLA in healthy donors. Findings of the study overall: Some TCR beta chains (164 of them) were listed as cytomegalovirus-associated. Judged likely to be a sequencing artifact was a cluster of highly shared sequence variants. Researchers reportedly found TCR beta sequences accurately predicted most subjects' HLA-A and HLA-B alleles. Immune exposure was documented only through CMV serostatus.

Primers for the PCR totalled 60 Vbeta and 13 Jbeta. TCRdb's table, derived via immunoSEQ multiplex PCR, lists solely in-frame clones and lacks some. The sample's table shows some 130,000 clones. V was trimmed by 7 bases and J by 0 bases, leaving 13 bases between them. This CDR3 has 15 residues. Germline V gives CDR1 MNHEY, CDR2 SVGAGI. On this clone: The target antigen is unknown.

This rearrangement joins TRBV6-5 to TRBJ2-1; weak D call: TRBD2 (5 bases). This receptor was obtained from a man aged 18 to 29 in good health and CMV-seronegative. The sequenced sample was PBMCs. The CDR3, as DNA: TGTGCCAGCATGACCAGCGGAAGCTCCTACAATGAGCAGTTCTTC. It is translated as CASMTSGSSYNEQFF.